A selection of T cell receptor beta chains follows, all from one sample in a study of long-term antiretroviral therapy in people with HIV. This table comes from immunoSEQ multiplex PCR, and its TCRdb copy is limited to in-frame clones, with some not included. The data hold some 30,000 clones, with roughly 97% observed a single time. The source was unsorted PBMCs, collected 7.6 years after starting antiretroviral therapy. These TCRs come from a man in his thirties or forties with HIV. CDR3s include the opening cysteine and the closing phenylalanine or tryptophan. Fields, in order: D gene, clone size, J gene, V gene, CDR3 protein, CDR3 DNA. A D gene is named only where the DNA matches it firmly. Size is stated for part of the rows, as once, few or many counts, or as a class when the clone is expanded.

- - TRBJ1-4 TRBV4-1 CASSQVEIRANEKLFF TGCGCCAGCAGCCAAGTGGAAATCCGGGCTAATGAAAAACTGTTTTTT
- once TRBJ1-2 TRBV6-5 CASSYSGYGYTF TGTGCCAGCAGTTACTCGGGGTATGGCTACACCTTC
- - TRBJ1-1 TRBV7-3 CASSFLPGDTEAFF TGTGCCAGCAGCTTTCTACCAGGGGACACTGAAGCTTTCTTT
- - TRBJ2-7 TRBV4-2 CASSQGGNGAPYEQYF TGTGCCAGCAGCCAAGGGGGGAACGGGGCGCCCTACGAGCAGTACTTC
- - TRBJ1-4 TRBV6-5 CASMSRWGANEKLFF TGTGCCAGTATGTCTCGTTGGGGGGCTAATGAAAAACTGTTTTTT
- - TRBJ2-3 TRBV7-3 CASKLDGDDSSTDTQYF TGTGCCAGCAAGCTCGACGGGGATGATTCTAGCACAGATACGCAGTATTTT
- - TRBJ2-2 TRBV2 CASSPRGGVLAGELFF TGTGCCAGCAGTCCTAGGGGGGGCGTCTTAGCTGGGGAGCTGTTTTTT
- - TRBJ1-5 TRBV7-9 CASTSAGGNQPQHF TGTGCCAGCACCTCCGCGGGGGGGAATCAGCCCCAGCATTTT
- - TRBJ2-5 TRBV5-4 CASSLEAGSQETQYF TGTGCCAGCAGCTTGGAGGCCGGGTCCCAAGAGACCCAGTACTTC
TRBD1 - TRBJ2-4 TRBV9 CASSALGTGKNIQYF TGTGCCAGCAGCGCCCTGGGGACAGGCAAAAACATTCAGTACTTC
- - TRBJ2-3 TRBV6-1 CASRTFQGRPDTQYF TGTGCCAGCAGGACCTTTCAAGGACGACCAGATACGCAGTATTTT
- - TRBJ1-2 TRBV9 CASSALPQGTAGYTF TGTGCCAGCAGCGCCCTACCCCAGGGGACGGCTGGCTACACCTTC
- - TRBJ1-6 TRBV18 CASSPLRGTLHF TGTGCCAGCTCACCTCTCAGGGGAACCCTCCACTTT
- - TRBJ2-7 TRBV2 CASTEGGGQTYEQYF TGTGCCAGCACCGAAGGCGGGGGCCAAACCTACGAGCAGTACTTC
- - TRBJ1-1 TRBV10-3 CAISESQGRGEAFF TGTGCCATCAGTGAGTCCCAGGGGCGCGGTGAAGCTTTCTTT
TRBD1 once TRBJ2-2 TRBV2 CASKKDRLSTGELFF TGTGCCAGCAAAAAGGACAGGCTAAGCACCGGGGAGCTGTTTTTT
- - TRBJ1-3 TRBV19 CASSAGNTIYF TGTGCCAGTAGTGCTGGAAACACCATATATTTT
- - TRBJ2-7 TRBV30 CAWSTKDREASPYEQYF TGTGCCTGGAGTACCAAAGACAGGGAGGCCTCTCCTTACGAGCAGTACTTC
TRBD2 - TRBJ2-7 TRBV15 CATSRVPASGGRHEQYF TGTGCCACCAGCAGAGTTCCCGCTTCGGGGGGGCGGCACGAGCAGTACTTC
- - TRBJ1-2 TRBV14 CASSQGSGYYGYTF TGTGCCAGCAGCCAAGGATCAGGATACTATGGCTACACCTTC
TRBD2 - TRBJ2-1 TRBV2 CASKTEGRAGVGNEQFF TGTGCCAGCAAAACGGAGGGTCGAGCGGGGGTCGGGAATGAGCAGTTCTTC